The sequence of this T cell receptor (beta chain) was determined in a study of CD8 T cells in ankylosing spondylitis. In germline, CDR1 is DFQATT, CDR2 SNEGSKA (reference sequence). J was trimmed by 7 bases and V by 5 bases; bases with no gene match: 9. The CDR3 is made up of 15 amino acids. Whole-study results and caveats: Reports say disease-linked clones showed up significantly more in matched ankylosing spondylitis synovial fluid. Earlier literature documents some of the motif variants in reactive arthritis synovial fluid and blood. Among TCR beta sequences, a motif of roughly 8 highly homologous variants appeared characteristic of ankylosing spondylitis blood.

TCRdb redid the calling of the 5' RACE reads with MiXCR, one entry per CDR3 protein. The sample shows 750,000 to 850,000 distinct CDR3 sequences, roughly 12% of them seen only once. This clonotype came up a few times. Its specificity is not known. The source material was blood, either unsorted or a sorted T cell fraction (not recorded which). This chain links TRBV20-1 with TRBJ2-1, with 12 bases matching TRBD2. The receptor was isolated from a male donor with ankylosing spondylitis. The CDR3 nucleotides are TGCAGTGCTTCAATGGGACTAGCGGGTAAAAATGAGCAGTTCTTC. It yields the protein CSASMGLAGKNEQFF.